These 7 T cell receptor beta chains were sequenced from one sample in a study of blood T cell repertoires in COVID-19. The table came from immunoSEQ multiplex PCR; TCRdb's copy has only in-frame clones and leaves some out. The table lists approximately 61,000 clones, almost 90% of them singletons. Sequencing was performed on peripheral blood. The receptor set was obtained from a woman older than 75 with active COVID-19.

The V and J genes are TRBV5-1 and TRBJ1-2; 7 nucleotides agree with TRBD1. Germline CDR1 is SGHRS and CDR2 is YFSETQ. After removal of 0 bases from V and 4 bases from J, the junction contained 6 bases not matched to a gene. The CDR3 sequence is 15 residues long. CDR3 amino acids: CASSLGLGGSYGYTF. CDR3 sequence (DNA): TGCGCCAGCAGCTTGGGGCTAGGGGGCAGCTATGGCTACACCTTC.

This clone was counted a single time. The chain employs TRBV6-5 and TRBJ2-2, with TRBD1 matching 8 bases. CDR1 and CDR2 from the germline V gene are MNHEY and SVGAGI. Unmatched junction bases numbered 2, after V lost 5 bases and J lost 0 bases. The CDR3 length is 15 residues. Here the CDR3 reads CASSRQGSNTGELFF. The DNA of the CDR3 is TGTGCCAGCAGTCGACAGGGGTCGAACACCGGGGAGCTGTTTTTT.

The chain is built from TRBV2 and TRBJ2-1; 12 positions match TRBD2. CDR3 length equals 15 residues. V dropped 4 bases and J dropped 8; count of bases not matched to a gene: 6. Germline CDR1 reads SNHLY; CDR2 reads FYNNEI. CDR3 bases: TGTGCCAGCAGTGCCGCTAGCGGGGGGGCCGATGAGCAGTTCTTC. It is translated as CASSAASGGADEQFF.

The chain recombines TRBV27 with TRBJ2-7, with TRBD2 as a possible D gene (6 bases). V was shortened by 7 bases and J by 3 bases, with 16 bases between the two germline ends. The CDR3 length is 14 residues. Germline V gene sequence: CDR1 MNHEY, CDR2 SMNVEV (reference sequence). The CDR3 coding sequence is TGTGCCAGCAACCGAGATGGGGGGAGCTACGAGCAGTACTTC. Encoded protein: CASNRDGGSYEQYF.

The chain combines TRBV2 with TRBJ1-1; maybe TRBD1 (5 bases). V gave up 7 bases and J gave up 5 bases, with 14 bases separating them. This CDR3 comprises 13 residues. CDR1 is SNHLY, CDR2 FYNNEI, per germline. DNA for the CDR3: TGTGCCAGCACCCAGGGATTGGGAACTGAAGCTTTCTTT. This sequence encodes CASTQGLGTEAFF.

CDR3 region: CAIRTDRGGYGYTF. Here the CDR3 DNA reads TGTGCCATCAGGACGGACAGGGGGGGATATGGCTACACCTTC. The rearrangement uses TRBV10-3 and TRBJ1-2; 10 bases match TRBD1. There are 14 residues in the CDR3. Germline V gene lookup returns CDR1 ENHRY and CDR2 SYGVKD. The J segment lost 5 bases and the V segment lost 6 bases, leaving 6 bases of the junction unmatched.

The chain has TRBV7-2 and TRBJ2-1; 7 nucleotides align to TRBD2. This CDR3 has 16 residues. Germline CDR1 and CDR2: SGHTA and FQGNSA. The ends lost 0 bases at V and 5 bases at J; junction bases unmatched: 7. Here the CDR3 DNA reads TGTGCCAGCAGCTTAGCGGGGAGGGTTGGGCACAATGAGCAGTTCTTC. It is translated as CASSLAGRVGHNEQFF.